This T cell receptor (beta chain) was sequenced for a study of identical twins. Study results and limitations: Those out-of-frame alpha sequences shared by twins showed an excess of low generation probability.

A universal primer site was created by template switching, with the cDNA bearing unique molecular identifiers. From the 5' RACE reads, TCRdb called clonotypes with MiXCR, one entry per CDR3 protein. Of about 1.7 million distinct CDR3 sequences in the sample, around a third were seen once. This clonotype has just a few counts. As yet, its antigen is unknown. Donors were all healthy Caucasians. CDR3 length: 17 residues. Trimming took 3 bases from V and 3 from J, leaving 20 bases between them. Germline V gene lookup returns CDR1 DFQATT and CDR2 SNEGSKA (reference sequence). What was sequenced was cord blood. The clonotype comes from a newborn girl in good health. The chain employs TRBV20-1 and TRBJ1-4; no reliable D call. The CDR3 reads CSASPERRVRPNEKLFF. DNA for the CDR3: TGCAGTGCTAGCCCCGAGCGTAGGGTCCGCCCTAATGAAAAACTGTTTTTT.